This T cell receptor beta chain came from a study of PD-1 blockade in classical Hodgkin lymphoma. Germline V gene sequence: CDR1 LNHDA, CDR2 SQIVND (reference sequence). CDR3 length equals 15 residues. Trimming pared 3 bases from V and 4 bases from J, leaving 15 bases between. The time point denotes: newly diagnosed, previously untreated cHL patient sample. Only in-frame clones appear in the TCRdb table, and some are missing; sequencing was by immunoSEQ multiplex PCR. Here the sample spans around 17,000 clones, about 83% being singletons. Sequenced input: peripheral blood mononuclear cells (PBMCs). The rearrangement joins TRBV19 to TRBJ1-2; TRBD1 might be the D (5 bases). This TCR derives from a human donor with classical Hodgkin lymphoma. The chain's CDR3 is CASSIVRGTAYGYTF. The CDR3 nucleotides read TGTGCCAGTAGTATTGTTAGGGGAACGGCCTATGGCTACACCTTC.